This T cell receptor (beta chain) was recorded in a study of shared clonotypes between healthy human individuals. With regard to this clone: Its antigen is unidentified.

Germline V gene sequence: CDR1 SGHDT, CDR2 YYEEEE. V was clipped by 1 base and J by 6 bases, with 11 bases between them. This CDR3 is built from 15 residues. All donors were healthy HIV-negative adults lacking recent acute infections or vaccinations. For each subset, genomic DNA was distributed in equal portions over several immunoSEQ plates. This table comes from immunoSEQ multiplex PCR, and its TCRdb copy is limited to in-frame clones, with some not included. This repertoire shows about 960,000 clones, approximately 80% found once; its top ten account for approximately 1.5%. Study observations and caveats: The naive CD4 repertoires of a few donors were compared, and around 5% of clonotypes were shared. Owing to a small donor count, the genetic and exposure-history diversity represented was limited.

The V call is TRBV5-6, the J call TRBJ1-6, with no clear D. Sequencing was performed on memory CD4+ T cells sorted from blood. Subset described: CD45RA-negative fraction. The TCR sequence derives from a man younger than 35 in good health. CDR3 bases: TGTGCCAGCAGCTTGCTAACTGCAATTAATTCACCCCTCCACTTT. Translating it yields CASSLLTAINSPLHF.